Detailed here is one T cell receptor (beta chain). The sample holds other DNA sequences that translate to the same CDR3. In replicate PCRs of sorted subsets, roughly 200 ng DNA, tens of thousands of T cell genomes, was used. Original processing methods: ImmunoSEQ output lacked quality scores and full-length reads, limiting matched filtering. Sequenced by immunoSEQ multiplex PCR; TCRdb stores in-frame clones only, minus some. The V and J calls and clone size were taken over from that table, and D and trimming were inferred from the DNA. The table records under 2,500,000 clones, 95% of them present only once. The data are from a study of shared clonotypes between healthy human individuals. Turning to the study itself: The cohort comprised two women and a few men. Their ages spanned 18 to 49 years.

The CDR3 is 13 amino acids. V was clipped by 1 base and J by 4 bases, with 5 bases between them. From germline, CDR1 is SGHDN and CDR2 FVKESK. The chain combines TRBV14 with TRBJ1-5; no definite D call. The material sequenced was naive CD4+ T cells sorted from blood. Sample subset: CD45RA+ positively selected. This TCR was recovered from a man between 18 and 35 years old in good health. The CDR3 is CASSQGLNQPQHF. CDR3 coding DNA: TGTGCCAGCAGCCAAGGGTTAAATCAGCCCCAGCATTTT. Combining the CDR3 with reference TRBV14 and TRBJ1-5 gives the whole variable domain EAGVTQFPSHSVIEKGQTVTLRCDPISGHDNLYWYRRVMGKEIKFLLHFVKESKQDESGMPNNRFLAERTGGTYSTLKVQPAELEDSGVYFCASSQGLNQPQHFGDGTRLSIL.